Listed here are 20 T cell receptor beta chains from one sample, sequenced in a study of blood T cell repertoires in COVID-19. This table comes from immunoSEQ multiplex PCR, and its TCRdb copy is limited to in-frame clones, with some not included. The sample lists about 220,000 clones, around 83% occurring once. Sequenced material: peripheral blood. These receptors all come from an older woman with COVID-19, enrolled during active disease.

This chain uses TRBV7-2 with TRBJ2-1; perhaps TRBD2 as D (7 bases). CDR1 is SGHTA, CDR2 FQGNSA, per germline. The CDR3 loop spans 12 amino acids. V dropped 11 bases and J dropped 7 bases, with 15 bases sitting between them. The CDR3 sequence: CAWGGAGNEQFF. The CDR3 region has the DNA TGTGCCTGGGGGGGGGCTGGGAATGAGCAGTTCTTC.

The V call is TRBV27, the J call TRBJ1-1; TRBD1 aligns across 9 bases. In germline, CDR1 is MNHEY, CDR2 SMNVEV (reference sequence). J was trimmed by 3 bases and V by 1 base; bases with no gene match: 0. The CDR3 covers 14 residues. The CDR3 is CASSLWDRDTEAFF. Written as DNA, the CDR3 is TGTGCCAGCAGTTTATGGGACAGGGACACTGAAGCTTTCTTT.

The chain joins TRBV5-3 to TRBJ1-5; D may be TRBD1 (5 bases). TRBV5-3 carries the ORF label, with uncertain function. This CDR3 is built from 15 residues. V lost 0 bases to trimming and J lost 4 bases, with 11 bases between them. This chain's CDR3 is CARSLARVLNQPQHF. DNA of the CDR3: TGTGCCAGAAGCTTGGCCAGGGTCCTGAATCAGCCCCAGCATTTT.

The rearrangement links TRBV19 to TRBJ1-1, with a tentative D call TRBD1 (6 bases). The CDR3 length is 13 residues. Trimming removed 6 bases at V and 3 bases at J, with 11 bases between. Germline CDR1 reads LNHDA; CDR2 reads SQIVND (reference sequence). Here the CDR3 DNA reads TGTGCCAGTAGCCCTCAGGGGTACACTGAAGCTTTCTTT. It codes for CASSPQGYTEAFF.

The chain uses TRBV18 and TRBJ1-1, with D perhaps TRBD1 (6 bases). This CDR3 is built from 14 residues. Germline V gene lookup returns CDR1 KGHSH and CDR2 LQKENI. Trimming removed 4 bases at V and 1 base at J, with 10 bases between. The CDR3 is CASSLNRENTEAFF. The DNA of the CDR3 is TGTGCCAGCTCACTCAACAGGGAGAACACTGAAGCTTTCTTT.

This CDR3 reads CASSVVVNTEAFF. CDR3 sequence (DNA): TGTGCCAGCAGCGTAGTAGTGAACACTGAAGCTTTCTTT. This chain connects TRBV9 to TRBJ1-1; no definite D call. CDR3 length: 13 amino acids. The V gene's germline CDR1 is SGDLS and CDR2 YYNGEE. Trimming took off 0 bases at V and 0 bases at J, with 3 bases between the two ends.

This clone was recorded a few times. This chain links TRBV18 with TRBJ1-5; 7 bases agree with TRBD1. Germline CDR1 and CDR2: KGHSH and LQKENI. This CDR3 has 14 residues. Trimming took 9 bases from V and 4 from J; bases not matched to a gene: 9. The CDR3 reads CASAPGTANQPQHF. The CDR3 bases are TGTGCCAGTGCCCCTGGGACAGCGAATCAGCCCCAGCATTTT.

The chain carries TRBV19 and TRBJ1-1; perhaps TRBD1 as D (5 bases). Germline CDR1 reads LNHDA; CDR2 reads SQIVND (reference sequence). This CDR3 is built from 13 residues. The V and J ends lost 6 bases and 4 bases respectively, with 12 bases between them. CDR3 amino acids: CASRSLDSTEAFF. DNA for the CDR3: TGTGCCAGTAGGTCCCTCGACAGCACTGAAGCTTTCTTT.

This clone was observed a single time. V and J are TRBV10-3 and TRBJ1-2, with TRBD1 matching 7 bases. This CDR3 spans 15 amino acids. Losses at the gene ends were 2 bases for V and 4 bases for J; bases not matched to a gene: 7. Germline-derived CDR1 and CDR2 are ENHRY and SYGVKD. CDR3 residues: CAISEGQASGYGYTF. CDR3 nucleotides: TGTGCCATCAGTGAGGGACAGGCCAGCGGCTATGGCTACACCTTC.

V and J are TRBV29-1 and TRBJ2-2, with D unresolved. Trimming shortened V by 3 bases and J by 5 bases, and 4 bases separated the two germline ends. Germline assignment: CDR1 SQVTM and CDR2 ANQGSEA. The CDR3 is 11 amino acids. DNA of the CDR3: TGCAGCGTTGAGGAGACCGGGGAGCTGTTTTTT. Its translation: CSVEETGELFF.

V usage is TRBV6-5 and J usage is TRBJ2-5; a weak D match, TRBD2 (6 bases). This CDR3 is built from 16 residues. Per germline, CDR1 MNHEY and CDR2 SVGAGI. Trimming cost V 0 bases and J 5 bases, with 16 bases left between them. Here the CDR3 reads CASSYSFGGGRETQYF. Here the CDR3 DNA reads TGTGCCAGCAGTTACTCCTTTGGGGGAGGTAGGGAGACCCAGTACTTC.

DNA for the CDR3: TGCAGCGTTTGCGGGACAGGGGGAACTGAAGCTTTCTTT. It encodes CSVCGTGGTEAFF. V gene TRBV29-1 combines with J gene TRBJ1-1; 11 bases are shared with TRBD1. The germline V gene encodes CDR1 SQVTM and CDR2 ANQGSEA. There are 13 residues in the CDR3. J was trimmed by 5 bases and V by 5 bases; bases with no gene match: 4.

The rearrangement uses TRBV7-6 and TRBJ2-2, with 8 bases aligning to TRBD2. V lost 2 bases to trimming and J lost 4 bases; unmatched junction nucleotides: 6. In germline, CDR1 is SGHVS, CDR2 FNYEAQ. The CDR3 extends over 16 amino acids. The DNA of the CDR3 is TGTGCCAGCAGCTTAATCCCCAGCGGGAGCACCGGGGAGCTGTTTTTT. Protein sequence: CASSLIPSGSTGELFF.

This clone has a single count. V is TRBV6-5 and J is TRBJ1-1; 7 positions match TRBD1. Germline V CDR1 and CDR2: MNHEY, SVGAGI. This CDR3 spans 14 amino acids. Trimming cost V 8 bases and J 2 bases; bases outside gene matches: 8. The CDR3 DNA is TGTGCCAGCCGCCTGGGACAGCCTAACACTGAAGCTTTCTTT. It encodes CASRLGQPNTEAFF.

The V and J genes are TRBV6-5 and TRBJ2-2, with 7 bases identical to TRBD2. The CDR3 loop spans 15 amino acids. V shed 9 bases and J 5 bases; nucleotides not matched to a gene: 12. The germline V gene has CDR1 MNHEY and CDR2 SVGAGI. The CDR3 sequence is CASGRAGRGTGELFF. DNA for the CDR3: TGTGCCAGTGGGAGAGCGGGACGGGGTACCGGGGAGCTGTTTTTT.

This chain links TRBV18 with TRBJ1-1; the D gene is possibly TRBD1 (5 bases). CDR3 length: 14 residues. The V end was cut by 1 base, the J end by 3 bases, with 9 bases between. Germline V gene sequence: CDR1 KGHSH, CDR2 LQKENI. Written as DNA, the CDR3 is TGTGCCAGCTCACCACTGGGGGGAGACACTGAAGCTTTCTTT. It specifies CASSPLGGDTEAFF.

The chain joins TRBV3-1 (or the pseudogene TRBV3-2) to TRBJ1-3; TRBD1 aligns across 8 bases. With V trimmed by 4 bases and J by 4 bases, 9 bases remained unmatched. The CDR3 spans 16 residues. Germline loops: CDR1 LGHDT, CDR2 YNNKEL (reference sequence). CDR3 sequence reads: CASSLGSGGRGNTIYF. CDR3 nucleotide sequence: TGTGCCAGCAGCCTAGGGTCAGGGGGCCGAGGAAACACCATATATTTT.

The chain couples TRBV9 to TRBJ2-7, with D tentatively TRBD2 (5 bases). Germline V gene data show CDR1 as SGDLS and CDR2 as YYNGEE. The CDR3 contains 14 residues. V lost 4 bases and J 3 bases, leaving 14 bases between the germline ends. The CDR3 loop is CASSIRPDYYEQYF. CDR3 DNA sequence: TGTGCCAGCAGCATCCGGCCCGACTACTACGAGCAGTACTTC.

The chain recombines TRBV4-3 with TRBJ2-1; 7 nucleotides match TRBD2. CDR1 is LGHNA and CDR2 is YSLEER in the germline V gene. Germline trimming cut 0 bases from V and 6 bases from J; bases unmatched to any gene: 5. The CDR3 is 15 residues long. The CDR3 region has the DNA TGCGCCAGCAGCCAAGAAATAGCTAGCGGCAATGAGCAGTTCTTC. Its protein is CASSQEIASGNEQFF.

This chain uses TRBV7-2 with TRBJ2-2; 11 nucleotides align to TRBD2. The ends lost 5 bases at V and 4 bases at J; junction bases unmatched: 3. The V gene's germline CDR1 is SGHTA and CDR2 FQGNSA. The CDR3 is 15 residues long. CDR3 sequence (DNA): TGTGCCAGCAGCAGGGGACTAGCGGCCACCGGGGAGCTGTTTTTT. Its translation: CASSRGLAATGELFF. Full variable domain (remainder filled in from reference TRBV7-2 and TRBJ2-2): GAGVSQSPSNKVTEKGKDVELRCDPISGHTALYWYRQSLGQGLEFLIYFQGNSAPDKSGLPSDRFSAERTGGSVSTLTIQRTQQEDSAVYLCASSRGLAATGELFFGEGSRLTVL.